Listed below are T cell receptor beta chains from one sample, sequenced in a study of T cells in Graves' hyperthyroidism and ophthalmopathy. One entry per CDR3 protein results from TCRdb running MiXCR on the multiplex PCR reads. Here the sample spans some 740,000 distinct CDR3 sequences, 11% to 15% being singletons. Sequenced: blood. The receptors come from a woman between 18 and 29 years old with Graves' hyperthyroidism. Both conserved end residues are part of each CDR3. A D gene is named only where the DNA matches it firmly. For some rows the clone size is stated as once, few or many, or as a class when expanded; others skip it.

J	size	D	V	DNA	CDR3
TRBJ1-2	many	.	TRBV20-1	TGCAGTGCTAGAGGAACTGACTCCCATGGCTACACCTTC	CSARGTDSHGYTF
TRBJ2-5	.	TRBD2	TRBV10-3	TGTGCCATCAGCTGGGCTAGCGGGATAGAGACCCAGTACTTC	CAISWASGIETQYF
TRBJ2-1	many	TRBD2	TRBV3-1	TGTGCCAGCAGCCAGGATAATAGGGCGGGAGGGCCGTCGCGTGAGCAGTTCTTC	CASSQDNRAGGPSREQFF
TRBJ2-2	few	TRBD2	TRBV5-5	TGTGCCAGCAGCTTGGGGGGAGCGGGAGTGCACACCGGGGAGCTGTTTTTT	CASSLGGAGVHTGELFF
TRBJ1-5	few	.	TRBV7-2	TGTGCCAGCAGCTCAATGCATGCTTATCAGCCCCAGCATTTT	CASSSMHAYQPQHF
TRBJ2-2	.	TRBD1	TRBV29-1	TGCAGCGTAGATATTGTACACGCGGACAGGGGGGGCGGGGAGCTGTTTTTT	CSVDIVHADRGGGELFF
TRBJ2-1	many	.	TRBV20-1	TGCAGTGCTCTGCTAGCGTCCTCCTACAATGAGCAGTTCTTC	CSALLASSYNEQFF
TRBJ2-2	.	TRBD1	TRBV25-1	TGTGCCAGCAGTGGGCGGACAGGGGGCTTCACCGGGGAGCTGTTTTTT	CASSGRTGGFTGELFF
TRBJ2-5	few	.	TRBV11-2	TGTGCCAGCAGCTTATCCGGATGGGAGACCCAGTACTTC	CASSLSGWETQYF
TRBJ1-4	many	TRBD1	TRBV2	TGTGCCACCTTTACGAGGGACAGACCGGAAAAACTGTTTTTT	CATFTRDRPEKLFF